This TCR beta chain was sequenced in a study of blood T cell dynamics during melanoma immunotherapy (dated by TCRdb to about 2020). Looking at the study overall: Patients had metastatic melanoma and received first-line pembrolizumab or nivolumab plus ipilimumab as standard of care in the United Kingdom. Consecutive patients formed a training cohort, and a further independent group of patients from the same centre was pooled into an external validation set. To identify early correlates of response, the study profiled peripheral T cell receptor repertoires in patients with metastatic melanoma before and after one cycle of checkpoint inhibitor therapy. Findings and caveats that apply to the study as a whole: Patients who later achieved disease control showed a bifurcated PBMC repertoire reorganization at W3, with increased clonality or increased diversity, unlike progressors. The relatively small sample size was acknowledged as something that could potentially limit how far the results can be generalized. The study was unable to establish whether the T cell clones driving the repertoire changes were melanoma-specific or instead reflected general immune activation.

According to the study, the label for this sample's time point signals: week 3, after first cycle of checkpoint inhibitor. Blood was sampled before treatment (T0) and at week 3 (W3), after the first cycle of checkpoint blockade. Except for a couple of patients with rapid clinical progression, response was assessed 12 weeks after the first infusion by RECIST 1.1; disease control meant complete response, partial response or stable disease. Any patient who had received prior systemic cancer treatment, was on concomitant immunosuppressant therapy or had synchronous other active malignancies was excluded. TCR beta was sequenced in both bulk PBMC and plasma cell-free DNA in order to track circulating cells as well as T cell turnover. Lymphoprep and SepMate tubes were used to isolate PBMC from blood, and red cell lysis was then performed. QIAamp DNA Blood Mini kits were used to extract DNA from PBMC and from sorted T cell subsets.

A fixed 350 ng of DNA was loaded for every bulk PBMC sample. The immunoSEQ TCRb Assay kit was used according to manufacturer instructions to amplify TCR beta CDR3 sequences from genomic DNA. The KAPA Library Quantification Kit for Illumina platforms was used to quantify the pooled libraries by qPCR. Pooled libraries were clustered at 0.6-1.1 pM and sequenced on an Illumina NextSeq 500. The source study handled its data this way. Analysis of the TCR data relied on immunoSEQ ANALYZER and the R LymphoSeq package. A rearrangement efficiency score was calculated as productive divided by the sum of productive and non-productive CDR3 sequences. Within each patient, timepoints were compared pairwise for clonality, measured with the Gini coefficient, and for diversity, measured with the Renyi index at alpha=1. Clonal relatedness used an edit distance of 3, and repertoire similarity used the Bhattacharyya coefficient, both computed in LymphoSeq. Linear discriminant analysis on week-3 changes in clonality and diversity was built with the R MASS and caret packages to classify response. In its TCRdb copy, this immuneACCESS table keeps in-frame sequences only and misses some clones. Where compared with another copy, unresolved V genes explain less than half of these, and the others have no known cause. That table supplies the V and J calls and clone size; D and trimming were determined from the DNA. In all, the sample holds about 7,800 clones, and about 85% of those were seen once. Of the sample, roughly 6% falls within the top ten clones.

The table lists this clone with a few counts. Its antigen is currently not known. No base quality values were provided; no much bigger clone lies one nucleotide off. The clonotype was recovered from a human donor with melanoma. Material: blood, obtained from a patient treated with checkpoint blockade.

The CDR3 region has the sequence CASSLEDRAFF. At the DNA level, the sequence is TGTGCCAGCAGCTTAGAGGACAGGGCTTTCTTT. The chain was built from TRBV7-9 and TRBJ1-1, with 7 junctional bases fitting TRBD1. CDR1 and CDR2 are read off the germline V gene (reference sequence) as SEHNR and FQNEAQ. At the junction V is shortened by 1 base and J by 11 bases; bases outside the gene matches: 1. From the cysteine up to the phenylalanine, the CDR3 has a length of 11 residues. Only the CDR3 DNA stays, 33 bases, in frame from base 1.